A single TCR beta chain is shown here with its context. This CDR3 comprises 15 residues. CDR1 and CDR2 from the germline V gene are LGHDT and YNNKEL (reference sequence). After removal of 4 bases from V and 6 bases from J, the junction contained 7 bases not matched to a gene. These data originate in a study of breast tumors, draining lymph nodes, adjacent tissues. TCRdb reprocessed the multiplex PCR reads via MiXCR and lists one record per CDR3 protein. The data show around 300,000 distinct CDR3 sequences, under 35% seen once. Breast cancer patients provided tissue from their axillary draining lymph nodes.

The source of this sequence is a female donor with breast cancer. Some clones in this sample may be carry-over from other donors' samples. Material: axillary lymph node tissue. The chain recombines TRBV3-1 with TRBJ2-3; TRBD2 agrees at 10 bases. The CDR3 nucleotides are TGTGCCAGCAGCCCCCTAGCGGGAGATCGGGATACGCAGTATTTT. It encodes CASSPLAGDRDTQYF.